Following are 15 T cell receptor beta chains from one sample sequenced in a study of CD8 T cells in ankylosing spondylitis. TCRdb redid the calling of the 5' RACE reads with MiXCR, one entry per CDR3 protein. Of 200,000 to 300,000 distinct CDR3 sequences listed, roughly 32% are singletons. Sequenced input: blood, either unsorted or a sorted T cell fraction (not recorded which). The receptors derive from a male donor with ankylosing spondylitis or in good health (not recorded which).

This clonotype was recorded a few times. V usage is TRBV29-1 and J usage is TRBJ1-2, with D unresolved. V shed 4 bases and J shed 5 bases, with 17 bases lying between them. The germline CDR1 and CDR2 sequences are SQVTM and ANQGSEA. CDR3 size: 14 residues. In DNA, the CDR3 is TGCAGCGTTGGAGGGTCGGGCTTAACTTATGGCTACACCTTC. It translates to CSVGGSGLTYGYTF.

This clonotype has a handful of counts. This chain uses TRBV25-1 with TRBJ2-7; the D gene is possibly TRBD1 (6 bases). From germline, CDR1 is MGHDK and CDR2 SYGVNS. The germline V and J ends were trimmed by 9 bases and 0 bases, with 15 bases remaining between them. The CDR3 totals 14 residues. CDR3 sequence reads: CASKRDTGSYEQYF. The CDR3 DNA sequence: TGTGCCAGTAAAAGGGACACCGGCTCCTACGAGCAGTACTTC.

In its sample, this clonotype was seen a few times. V is TRBV12-3 or TRBV12-4 and J is TRBJ2-1, with TRBD2 matching over 13 bases. The CDR3 consists of 16 residues. With 6 bases clipped from V and 10 bases from J, the junction kept 12 bases outside the gene matches. The CDR3 is CASSTKTSGGAGEQFF. For the CDR3, the DNA is TGTGCCAGCAGCACCAAAACTAGCGGGGGGGCGGGGGAGCAGTTCTTC.

This clonotype was seen just once. A read error is possible here, since a much larger clone lies one base away. The V and J genes are TRBV20-1 and TRBJ1-1; D unresolved. The CDR3 has 11 amino acids. Germline CDR1 reads DFQATT; CDR2 reads SNEGSKA (reference sequence). V dropped 2 bases and J dropped 3 bases, with 4 bases sitting between them. The CDR3 bases are TGCAGTGCTAGATTGGACACTGAAGCTTTCTTT. Translation gives CSARLDTEAFF.

This clonotype came up a few times. V gene TRBV29-1 combines with J gene TRBJ2-7; D is undetermined. Germline V CDR1 and CDR2: SQVTM, ANQGSEA. Between the trimmed V and J ends, which lost 4 bases and 5 bases, there was a span of 9 bases. The length of the CDR3 is 11 residues. The CDR3 DNA reads as TGCAGCGTTGGGAGAACCGACGAGCAGTACTTC. It codes for CSVGRTDEQYF.

The chain employs TRBV27 and TRBJ2-5, with 8 bases that match TRBD1. Germline V gives CDR1 MNHEY, CDR2 SMNVEV (reference sequence). V shed 4 bases and J 5 bases; nucleotides not matched to a gene: 9. The CDR3 runs to 15 residues. The CDR3 region is CASSSSQGAWETQYF. Written as DNA, the CDR3 is TGTGCCAGCAGTTCTAGTCAGGGGGCATGGGAGACCCAGTACTTC.

The rearrangement joins TRBV12-3 or TRBV12-4 to TRBJ2-3; D remains ambiguous. The CDR3 is made up of 13 amino acids. Trimming removed 5 bases from V and 3 bases from J, with 9 bases in between. The CDR3 here is CASSPQNTDTQYF. Here the CDR3 DNA reads TGTGCCAGCAGTCCACAGAATACAGATACGCAGTATTTT.

The rearrangement uses TRBV29-1 and TRBJ2-5; D not resolved. Per germline, CDR1 SQVTM and CDR2 ANQGSEA. V was pared by 1 base and J by 3 bases, with 6 bases between. The length of the CDR3 is 12 residues. CDR3 coding DNA: TGCAGCGTTGAAGGGGTAGAAGAGACCCAGTACTTC. Translating it yields CSVEGVEETQYF.

The chain carries TRBV6-1 and TRBJ2-3; either TRBD1 or TRBD2 may supply D (5 bases each). Germline CDR1 is MNHNS and CDR2 is SASEGT. Trimming removed 5 bases from V and 6 bases from J, with 18 bases in between. The CDR3 totals 15 residues. CDR3 DNA: TGTGCCAGCAGTCAGACTATCGGGGCAGGTGATACGCAGTATTTT. Its translation: CASSQTIGAGDTQYF.

V and J are TRBV10-3 and TRBJ1-1; no clear D gene. CDR1 is ENHRY and CDR2 is SYGVKD in the germline V gene. V was cut by 2 bases and J by 1 base, with 5 bases left in between. The length of the CDR3 is 13 residues. In DNA, the CDR3 is TGTGCCATCAGTGAGATGGGGAACACTGAAGCTTTCTTT. Amino acids: CAISEMGNTEAFF.

V and J are TRBV7-9 and TRBJ2-1; no definite D call. Germline V gene data show CDR1 as SEHNR and CDR2 as FQNEAQ (reference sequence). V lost 4 bases and J lost 4, with 14 bases in between. The CDR3 spans 15 residues. The CDR3 region is CASSSSPLGYNEQFF. CDR3 nucleotides: TGTGCCAGCAGCTCCTCCCCTCTCGGGTACAATGAGCAGTTCTTC.

V and J are TRBV5-1 and TRBJ2-7, with TRBD2 matching 7 bases. The germline V gene has CDR1 SGHRS and CDR2 YFSETQ. The CDR3 is 17 residues long. Trimming took 2 bases from V and 3 from J; bases not matched to a gene: 14. The CDR3 protein is CASSFRAPSSGLYEQYF. CDR3 sequence (DNA): TGCGCCAGCAGCTTCCGGGCCCCATCTAGCGGACTCTACGAGCAGTACTTC.

The V call is TRBV28, the J call TRBJ2-5; D remains ambiguous. The V and J ends lost 2 bases and 7 bases respectively, with 11 bases between them. This CDR3 contains 13 residues. Germline loops: CDR1 MDHEN, CDR2 SYDVKM. CDR3 nucleotide sequence: TGTGCCAGCAGTTTAACCAACCCCCGGACCCAGTACTTC. Translated, it gives CASSLTNPRTQYF.

The chain combines TRBV12-3 or TRBV12-4 with TRBJ2-2; tentatively, D is TRBD2 (7 bases). The ends were cut back, 5 bases at V and 9 bases at J, with 16 bases in the middle. The CDR3 runs 14 residues. The CDR3 loop reads CASSPLAGAWELFF. CDR3 bases: TGTGCCAGCAGTCCACTGGCGGGGGCTTGGGAGCTGTTTTTT.

This clonotype was detected a few times. The chain is built from TRBV7-3 and TRBJ2-3, with TRBD2 identical over 12 bases. Germline CDR1 and CDR2: SGHTA and FQGTGA. V lost 5 bases to trimming and J lost 2 bases; unmatched junction nucleotides: 5. This CDR3 is built from 16 residues. In DNA, the CDR3 is TGTGCCAGCAGCACCTCTAGCGGGGGGGACACAGATACGCAGTATTTT. As protein: CASSTSSGGDTDTQYF. The complete variable domain, with remaining parts taken from reference TRBV7-3 and TRBJ2-3, reads GAGVSQTPSNKVTEKGKYVELRCDPISGHTALYWYRQSLGQGPEFLIYFQGTGAADDSGLPNDRFFAVRPEGSVSTLKIQRTERGDSAVYLCASSTSSGGDTDTQYFGPGTRLTVL.